Below are 29 T cell receptor beta chains sequenced from a single sample in a study of T cells after yellow fever vaccination. TCRdb reprocessed the 5' RACE reads via MiXCR and lists one record per CDR3 protein. Of 300,000 to 400,000 distinct CDR3 sequences in the sample, 8.5% to 10% were seen once. Sequencing was performed on PBMCs, taken on the day of the first yellow fever vaccination. Receptor source: a young man who received the YFV17D yellow fever vaccine.

There are a few counts of this clonotype. The V gene is TRBV7-2, the J gene TRBJ1-1; D is unresolved. The ends were cut back, 2 bases at V and 1 base at J, with 14 bases in the middle. The CDR3 length is 16 residues. Germline CDR1 is SGHTA and CDR2 is FQGNSA. The CDR3 coding sequence is TGTGCCAGCAGCTTAACCGGACGTAGGGCGAACACTGAAGCTTTCTTT. Amino acid sequence: CASSLTGRRANTEAFF. Filled out from reference TRBV7-2 and TRBJ1-1, the complete variable domain reads GAGVSQSPSNKVTEKGKDVELRCDPISGHTALYWYRQSLGQGLEFLIYFQGNSAPDKSGLPSDRFSAERTGGSVSTLTIQRTQQEDSAVYLCASSLTGRRANTEAFFGQGTRLTVV.

A few counts support this clonotype. The chain recombines TRBV5-4 with TRBJ2-1; 10 bases agree with TRBD1. V dropped 0 bases and J dropped 10; count of bases not matched to a gene: 7. Germline loops: CDR1 SGHNT, CDR2 YYREEE (reference sequence). This CDR3 comprises 15 residues. As DNA, the CDR3 is TGTGCCAGCAGCTTGGGGAGGACAGGGGGAATAGAGCAGTTCTTC. Translating it yields CASSLGRTGGIEQFF.

This clonotype has more than one count but fewer than ten. This rearrangement joins TRBV6-5 to TRBJ2-2, with D tentatively TRBD2 (5 bases). Germline CDR1 is MNHEY and CDR2 is SVGAGI. The CDR3 consists of 14 residues. V was clipped by 2 bases and J by 7 bases, with 11 bases between them. The CDR3 DNA sequence: TGTGCCAGCAGTTACATCGGAGGAAACGGGGAGCTGTTTTTT. It specifies CASSYIGGNGELFF.

This clonotype was seen more than once but under ten times. The chain links TRBV20-1 to TRBJ2-1; 11 bases match TRBD2. J lost 5 bases, V lost 2 bases, and 8 bases had no gene match. The CDR3 consists of 16 residues. Germline loops: CDR1 DFQATT, CDR2 SNEGSKA (reference sequence). This CDR3 reads CSARLLAGALDNEQFF. CDR3 nucleotides: TGCAGTGCTAGACTACTAGCGGGAGCCCTCGACAATGAGCAGTTCTTC.

The table lists this clonotype with a few counts. V usage is TRBV6-5 and J usage is TRBJ1-4, with 8 bases that match TRBD1. V shed 3 bases, J shed 7 bases, and the junction held 10 bases outside the gene matches. This CDR3 region has 16 residues. Germline lookup yields CDR1 MNHEY and CDR2 SVGAGI. The CDR3 region is CASSYRQGLNAEKLFF. Here the CDR3 DNA reads TGTGCCAGCAGTTATAGACAGGGGCTGAATGCTGAAAAACTGTTTTTT.

Many counts were recorded for this clonotype. The gene calls are TRBV12-3 or TRBV12-4 and TRBJ2-1, with TRBD1 identical over 7 bases. This CDR3 is built from 13 residues. Trimming removed 8 bases from V and 9 bases from J; junction bases left unmatched: 10. This chain's CDR3 is CASRDRVLGEQFF. CDR3 in DNA: TGTGCCAGCCGAGACAGGGTCTTAGGTGAGCAGTTCTTC.

This clonotype was counted a few times. The chain joins TRBV4-1 to TRBJ2-3; 9 positions agree with TRBD2. The CDR3 is 19 amino acids. The ends lost 4 bases at V and 4 bases at J; junction bases unmatched: 18. The V gene's germline CDR1 is MGHRA and CDR2 YSYEKL. This chain's CDR3 is CASSRTRLRGGGASDTQYF. The CDR3 DNA reads as TGCGCCAGCAGCCGAACCAGGCTACGGGGCGGGGGGGCTTCAGATACGCAGTATTTT.

In its sample, this clonotype was seen a few times. The V call is TRBV7-2, the J call TRBJ2-4, with TRBD1 matching 9 bases. CDR3 size: 14 residues. The germline V gene has CDR1 SGHTA and CDR2 FQGNSA. V gave up 2 bases and J gave up 9 bases; unmatched junction bases: 5. For the CDR3, the DNA is TGTGCCAGCAGCTTAATTAAGACAGGGGGCATTCAGTACTTC. Residues: CASSLIKTGGIQYF. Supplemented by reference TRBV7-2 and TRBJ2-4, the full variable domain reads GAGVSQSPSNKVTEKGKDVELRCDPISGHTALYWYRQSLGQGLEFLIYFQGNSAPDKSGLPSDRFSAERTGGSVSTLTIQRTQQEDSAVYLCASSLIKTGGIQYFGAGTRLSVL.

This clonotype has a count of ten or more. The genes are TRBV27 and TRBJ2-2; D uncertain. CDR1 and CDR2 (germline): MNHEY, SMNVEV (reference sequence). Trimming removed 3 bases at V and 1 base at J, with 6 bases between. CDR3 length equals 14 residues. This chain's CDR3 is CASSFDLNTGELFF. The CDR3 nucleotides read TGTGCCAGCAGTTTCGACCTGAACACCGGGGAGCTGTTTTTT.

This clonotype showed up just a few times. This chain connects TRBV3-1 to TRBJ1-1, with 8 bases that match TRBD1. The germline gives CDR1 LGHDT, CDR2 YNNKEL (reference sequence). The CDR3 extends over 14 amino acids. V shed 1 base and J 6 bases; nucleotides not matched to a gene: 4. Here the CDR3 DNA reads TGTGCCAGCAGCCAAGGGGACAGGTGGGCTGAAGCTTTCTTT. It codes for CASSQGDRWAEAFF.

This rearrangement joins TRBV4-3 to TRBJ2-7, with 8 bases that match TRBD1. Germline V gives CDR1 LGHNA, CDR2 YSLEER. The CDR3 has 15 residues. Trimming cost V 0 bases and J 6 bases; bases outside gene matches: 7. The CDR3 coding sequence is TGCGCCAGCAGCCAAGATGGGCAGGGGGCTGGCGAGCAGTACTTC. Its translation: CASSQDGQGAGEQYF.

This clonotype was found a few times. This rearrangement joins TRBV20-1 to TRBJ1-1; 8 bases are shared with TRBD1. The CDR3 contains 14 residues. After removal of 7 bases from V and 1 base from J, the junction contained 8 bases not matched to a gene. CDR1 is DFQATT and CDR2 is SNEGSKA in the germline V gene (reference sequence). This chain's CDR3 is CSVSGGGPNTEAFF. The CDR3 DNA reads as TGCAGTGTATCAGGGGGCGGACCGAACACTGAAGCTTTCTTT.

This clonotype was found a few times. CDR3 nucleotide sequence: TGTGCCAGCAGCCAAGGAGGGTCGGGTCAAGGAGATACGCAGTATTTT. This gives the protein CASSQGGSGQGDTQYF. This chain connects TRBV4-2 to TRBJ2-3, with D perhaps TRBD2 (5 bases). The CDR3 runs 16 residues. Germline values: CDR1 LGHNA, CDR2 YNFKEQ. V was pared by 1 base and J by 5 bases, with 16 bases between.

This clonotype was seen a few times. The chain employs TRBV11-1 and TRBJ2-7, with a possible D match to TRBD2 (5 bases). V lost 5 bases and J 6 bases, leaving 17 bases between the germline ends. CDR1 is SGHAT and CDR2 is FQDESV in the germline V gene (reference sequence). This CDR3 comprises 14 residues. CDR3 sequence reads: CASSRISRAAEQYF. The CDR3 nucleotides are TGTGCCAGCAGCCGGATTTCGAGGGCTGCCGAGCAGTACTTC.

CDR3 protein: CATSSYRGTGSRGTDTQYF. CDR3 sequence (DNA): TGTGCCACCAGCAGCTATAGGGGGACAGGGTCAAGGGGCACAGATACGCAGTATTTT. The chain has TRBV15 and TRBJ2-3, with 9 bases lining up with TRBD1. The CDR3 is 19 residues long. Trimming removed 3 bases from V and 1 base from J; junction bases left unmatched: 14. CDR1 and CDR2 from the germline V gene are LNHNV and YYDKDF (reference sequence).

This chain connects TRBV4-1 to TRBJ2-7, with TRBD1 matching 8 bases. Germline V gives CDR1 MGHRA, CDR2 YSYEKL. The CDR3 spans 14 residues. The ends lost 3 bases at V and 4 bases at J; junction bases unmatched: 5. Here the CDR3 DNA reads TGCGCCAGCAGCCAGACGGACAGGGAATACGAGCAGTACTTC. Protein: CASSQTDREYEQYF.

The sample holds a few counts of this clonotype. This chain links TRBV4-2 with TRBJ2-7; 7 bases map to TRBD2. CDR3 length: 17 residues. The germline CDR1 and CDR2 sequences are LGHNA and YNFKEQ. The ends lost 1 base at V and 1 base at J; junction bases unmatched: 10. CDR3 amino acids: CASSQASGRAYSYEQYF. The CDR3 DNA sequence: TGTGCCAGCAGCCAAGCTAGCGGCCGTGCTTATTCCTACGAGCAGTACTTC.

The rearrangement uses TRBV7-2 and TRBJ2-1, with D hard to call. The V and J ends lost 5 bases and 5 bases respectively, with 16 bases between them. CDR3 length: 15 residues. CDR1 and CDR2 (germline): SGHTA, FQGNSA. The CDR3 DNA reads as TGTGCCAGCAGCCAAGCACAGCGCCGGCACAATGAGCAGTTCTTC. Translating it yields CASSQAQRRHNEQFF. The full variable domain, its missing parts supplied by reference TRBV7-2 and TRBJ2-1, is GAGVSQSPSNKVTEKGKDVELRCDPISGHTALYWYRQSLGQGLEFLIYFQGNSAPDKSGLPSDRFSAERTGGSVSTLTIQRTQQEDSAVYLCASSQAQRRHNEQFFGPGTRLTVL.

This clonotype showed up just a few times. The V gene is TRBV29-1, the J gene TRBJ1-2; D not resolved. From germline, CDR1 is SQVTM and CDR2 ANQGSEA. The CDR3 spans 11 residues. V was trimmed by 6 bases and J by 8 bases, leaving 13 bases between them. The CDR3 here is CSVDQYPGYTF. In DNA, the CDR3 is TGCAGCGTGGATCAATATCCAGGCTACACCTTC.

This clonotype occurred many times. V usage is TRBV29-1 and J usage is TRBJ1-1; 7 bases agree with TRBD1. The CDR3 is 12 residues long. V shed 5 bases, J shed 4 bases, and the junction held 4 bases outside the gene matches. In germline, CDR1 is SQVTM, CDR2 ANQGSEA. The CDR3 nucleotides are TGCAGCGTTAAGGGGGCTGGCACTGAAGCTTTCTTT. The encoded protein is CSVKGAGTEAFF.

This clonotype showed up just a few times. This chain uses TRBV10-3 with TRBJ2-1; D gene uncertain. This CDR3 spans 13 amino acids. From germline, CDR1 is ENHRY and CDR2 SYGVKD. Trimming pared 3 bases from V and 4 bases from J, leaving 7 bases between. The CDR3: CAISDLGYNEQFF. The CDR3 region has the DNA TGTGCCATCAGTGACTTGGGGTACAATGAGCAGTTCTTC.

CDR3 loop: CASSLWPRDPTGELFF. For the CDR3, the DNA is TGTGCCAGCAGCTTGTGGCCCAGGGATCCCACCGGGGAGCTGTTTTTT. The rearrangement uses TRBV5-6 and TRBJ2-2; maybe TRBD1 (5 bases). The CDR3 sequence is 16 residues long. CDR1 is SGHDT and CDR2 is YYEEEE in the germline V gene. Trimming cost V 1 base and J 4 bases, with 14 bases left between them.

The chain has TRBV4-2 and TRBJ2-3, with 7 bases that match TRBD1. CDR1 is LGHNA and CDR2 is YNFKEQ in the germline V gene. This CDR3 contains 16 residues. The V and J ends lost 2 bases and 3 bases, in that order; junction bases with no gene match: 8. CDR3 residues: CASSQLSVQGTDTQYF. The CDR3 DNA reads as TGTGCCAGCAGCCAACTGTCGGTACAGGGGACAGATACGCAGTATTTT.

This clonotype has more than one count but fewer than ten. This chain uses TRBV7-3 with TRBJ2-6; TRBD1 matches 9 bases. The germline CDR1 and CDR2 sequences are SGHTA and FQGTGA. The CDR3 is 18 amino acids. V lost 1 base, J lost 2 bases, and 6 bases stayed unmatched. The CDR3 spells CASSLSGQGIPGANVLTF. The CDR3 DNA sequence: TGTGCCAGCAGCTTAAGCGGACAGGGGATCCCTGGGGCCAACGTCCTGACTTTC.

The chain employs TRBV9 and TRBJ2-5; 10 bases agree with TRBD1. The CDR3 runs to 14 residues. Germline V gene data show CDR1 as SGDLS and CDR2 as YYNGEE. J lost 5 bases, V lost 2 bases, and 3 bases had no gene match. This CDR3 is CASSVGQGVETQYF. CDR3 nucleotides: TGTGCCAGCAGCGTCGGACAGGGGGTGGAGACCCAGTACTTC.

This clonotype appeared a few times. The rearrangement joins TRBV7-9 to TRBJ2-1; D is possibly TRBD2 (6 bases). Deletions cut 4 bases from V and 5 bases from J, with 18 bases between. Germline V lookup: CDR1 SEHNR, CDR2 FQNEAQ (reference sequence). CDR3 size: 16 residues. The CDR3 reads CASSSLAGGDNNEQFF. Here the CDR3 DNA reads TGTGCCAGCAGCTCCCTGGCGGGCGGGGATAACAATGAGCAGTTCTTC.

This clonotype was seen ten or more times. The rearrangement joins TRBV5-1 to TRBJ2-2; D might be TRBD1 (6 bases). Between the trimmed V and J ends, which lost 0 bases and 6 bases, there was a span of 18 bases. The CDR3 runs to 17 residues. CDR1 is SGHRS and CDR2 is YFSETQ in the germline V gene. The CDR3 here is CASSLGRGATLAGELFF. The CDR3 bases are TGCGCCAGCAGCTTGGGCAGGGGAGCGACCTTGGCCGGGGAGCTGTTTTTT.

This clonotype has more than one count but fewer than ten. This chain connects TRBV7-9 to TRBJ2-7, with TRBD2 as a possible D gene (6 bases). The CDR3 totals 15 residues. V lost 5 bases and J 5 bases, leaving 19 bases between the germline ends. CDR1 and CDR2 from the germline V gene are SEHNR and FQNEAQ (reference sequence). The chain's CDR3 is CASSPRAGRLDEQYF. The CDR3 DNA sequence: TGTGCCAGCAGCCCCCGGGCGGGGCGCCTCGACGAGCAGTACTTC.

The rearrangement uses TRBV20-1 and TRBJ1-5; 9 positions agree with TRBD1. This CDR3 is 15 amino acids long. The germline CDR1 and CDR2 sequences are DFQATT and SNEGSKA (reference sequence). V was clipped by 3 bases and J by 6 bases; unmatched bases: 9. CDR3 DNA: TGCAGTGCTAGGGGTACGACAGGGGGAAGTCAGCCCCAGCATTTT. Its protein is CSARGTTGGSQPQHF.